This is a list of T cell receptor beta chains from one sample in a study of T cell responses to AZD1222 COVID-19 vaccine. Assay used: immunoSEQ multiplex PCR; TCRdb lists only in-frame clones, some missing. The sample includes tens of thousands of clones, nearly 90% of them seen just once. Sequenced here: peripheral blood, sampled 28 days after the second AZD1222 dose. These receptors were taken from an adult who received the AZD1222 COVID-19 vaccine. CDR3s include the opening cysteine and the closing phenylalanine or tryptophan.

V | CDR3
TRBV5-1 | CASYGQTYEQYF
TRBV7-9 | CASSLTSGSFLVSYNEQFF
TRBV5-5 | CASSSPLGKSGNTIYF
TRBV19 | CASTLDRGNTEAFF
TRBV6-2/TRBV6-3 | CASSGGQFSGNTIYF
TRBV19 | CASSIAIGQAPNTGELFF
TRBV30 | CAWSVRGGTEAFF
TRBV6-5 | CASTQDRDPHQPQHF
TRBV19 | CASRGWGTPLNTEAFF
TRBV5-1 | CASSPSERNTEAFF
TRBV7-2 | CASSLAPIYEQYF
TRBV30 | CAWSLGGPLPGYTF
TRBV2 | CASSDPSVGNTEAFF
TRBV24-1 | CATSSGFSNQPQHF
TRBV11-2 | CASSSGWAREGMNTEAFF
TRBV7-8 | CASSSTGARGETQYF
TRBV4-1 | CASSQSGGLNTEAFF
TRBV7-9 | CASSALQSTEAFF
TRBV10-3 | CAISTGNQPQHF
TRBV12-3/TRBV12-4 | CASSLASYEQYF
TRBV2 | CASTKGALEETQYF
TRBV4-2 | CASSQEVGTGDYEQYF
TRBV5-6 | CASKTGPAQGSPLHF
TRBV25-1 | CASKNPTGESNQPQHF
TRBV5-1 | CASSSGLVAGELFF
TRBV3-1/TRBV3-2 | CAAQGAATEAFF
TRBV6-1 | CASSDGPYSNQPQHF
TRBV7-3 | CASSLGPNQPQHF
TRBV3-1/TRBV3-2 | CASSQGTGQGQPQHF
TRBV3-1/TRBV3-2 | CASSPLAGARTDTQYF
TRBV18 | CASSPRDRGGQPQHF
TRBV29-1 | CSVKSGTANYGYTF
TRBV19 | CASSTGQGSNYGYTF
TRBV7-3 | CASSPKGTSGSGGETQYF
TRBV6-2/TRBV6-3 | CASSYVMGGPDRDGYTF
TRBV5-1 | CASRLDSSKLYNSPLHF
TRBV5-1 | CASSFADRANYGYTF
TRBV19 | CATAGTGLVYEQFF
TRBV11-2 | CASSLVLDSSYEQYF
TRBV7-2 | CASSPGTPSNQPQHF
TRBV7-9 | CASSLLGVEQYF
TRBV21-1 | CASSKGGQPYNQPQHF
TRBV5-4 | CASSPPGTYTEAFF
TRBV6-6 | CASSKLADRETYGYTF
TRBV5-1 | CASSFGAASTDTQYF
TRBV6-5 | CASSYRDSMNTEAFF
TRBV30 | CAWSVQTAETQYF
TRBV5-4 | CASSPVGADTEAFF
TRBV5-6 | CASSPLGTEAFF
TRBV5-5 | CASSLVAAASSYNEQFF
TRBV19 | CASTPLDRVWVRGSPYEQYF
TRBV30 | CAWSATPGPAGTQYF
TRBV2 | CASSKTRTYSNQPQHF
TRBV15 | CATSRSKNSGLSLEQFF